Sequencing of this T cell receptor (beta chain) was carried out in a study of cytomegalovirus exposure and HLA in healthy donors. Study observations and caveats: Roughly uniform depth of sequencing across donors was assumed in presence/absence analyses. In a later analysis, at a false discovery rate of 0.05, some 15,000 TCR beta sequences were associated with HLA alleles. Excluded: some indistinguishable V segments such as TRBV6-2 and TRBV6-3.

With V trimmed by 6 bases and J by 0 bases, 16 bases remained unmatched. Germline V CDR1 and CDR2: MNHEY, SMNVEV (reference sequence). CDR3 size: 18 residues. For this clone: Antigen specificity is unknown.

PCR amplification relied on 60 Vbeta primers (plus 13 Jbeta primers). Here immunoSEQ multiplex PCR was the method, and the copy in TCRdb shows in-frame clones only, minus some. The sample lists 130,000 or so clones, about two thirds occurring once. Sequenced: PBMCs. The source of this sequence is a woman aged 40 to 50 in good health and CMV-seronegative. The chain combines TRBV27 with TRBJ1-2; TRBD1 agrees at 7 bases. The CDR3 sequence: CASSPRPGQTPPNYGYTF. CDR3 coding DNA: TGTGCCAGCAGCCCTCGTCCGGGACAGACGCCTCCTAACTATGGCTACACCTTC.